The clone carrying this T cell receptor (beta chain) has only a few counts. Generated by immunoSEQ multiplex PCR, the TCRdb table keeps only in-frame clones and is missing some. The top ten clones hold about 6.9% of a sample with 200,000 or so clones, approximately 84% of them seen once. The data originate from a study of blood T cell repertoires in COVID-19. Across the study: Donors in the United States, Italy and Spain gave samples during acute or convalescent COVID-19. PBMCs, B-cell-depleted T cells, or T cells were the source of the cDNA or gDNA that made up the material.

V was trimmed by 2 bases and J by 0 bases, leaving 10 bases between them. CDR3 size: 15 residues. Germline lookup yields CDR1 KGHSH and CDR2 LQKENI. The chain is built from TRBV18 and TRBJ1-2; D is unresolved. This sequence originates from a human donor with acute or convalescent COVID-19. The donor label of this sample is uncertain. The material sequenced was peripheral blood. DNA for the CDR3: TGTGCCAGCTCACCAGAGACAAATTCTAACTATGGCTACACCTTC. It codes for CASSPETNSNYGYTF.